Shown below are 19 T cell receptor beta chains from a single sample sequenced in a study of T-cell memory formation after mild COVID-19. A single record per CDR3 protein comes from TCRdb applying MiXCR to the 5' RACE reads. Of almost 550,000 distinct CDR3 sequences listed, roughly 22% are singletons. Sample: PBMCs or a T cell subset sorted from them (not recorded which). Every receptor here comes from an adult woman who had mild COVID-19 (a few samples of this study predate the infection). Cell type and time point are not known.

The DNA of the CDR3 is TGCGCCAGCAGTGAACGAGTAGATACGCAGTATTTT. Translating it yields CASSERVDTQYF. The chain links TRBV10-2 to TRBJ2-3; no clear D gene. Germline CDR1 reads WSHSY; CDR2 reads SAAADI. Deletions cut 3 bases from V and 5 bases from J, with 6 bases between. The CDR3 extends over 12 amino acids.

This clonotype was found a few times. The CDR3, as DNA: TGTGCCAGCATCATCGGCAGGGGATACACTGAAGCTTTCTTT. Residues: CASIIGRGYTEAFF. The genes are TRBV6-1 and TRBJ1-1; D might be TRBD1 (6 bases). Germline CDR1 MNHNS, CDR2 SASEGT. With 7 bases removed from V and 3 bases from J, the gap between germline ends came to 15 bases. The CDR3 is 14 residues long.

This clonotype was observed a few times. The CDR3 DNA reads as TGTGCCACCAGTGATTATGGGGGGGAGGCAGATACGCAGTATTTT. Residues: CATSDYGGEADTQYF. J is TRBJ2-3 and V is TRBV24-1, with 7 bases aligning to TRBD2. Germline lookup yields CDR1 KGHDR and CDR2 SFDVKD. The CDR3 runs 15 residues. J gave up 4 bases and V 2 bases, and 5 bases lay outside the gene matches.

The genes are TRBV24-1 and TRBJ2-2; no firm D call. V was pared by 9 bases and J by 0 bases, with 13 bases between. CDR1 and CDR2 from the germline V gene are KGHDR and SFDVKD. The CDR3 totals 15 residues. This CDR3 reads CATEGLHTNTGELFF. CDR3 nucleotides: TGTGCCACCGAAGGCTTGCACACGAACACCGGGGAGCTGTTTTTT.

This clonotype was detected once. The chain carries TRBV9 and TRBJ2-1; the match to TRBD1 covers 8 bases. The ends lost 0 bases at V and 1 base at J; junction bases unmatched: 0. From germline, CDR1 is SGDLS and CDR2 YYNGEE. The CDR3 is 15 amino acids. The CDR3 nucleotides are TGTGCCAGCAGCGTAGGGACAGGGTCCTACAATGAGCAGTTCTTC. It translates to CASSVGTGSYNEQFF.

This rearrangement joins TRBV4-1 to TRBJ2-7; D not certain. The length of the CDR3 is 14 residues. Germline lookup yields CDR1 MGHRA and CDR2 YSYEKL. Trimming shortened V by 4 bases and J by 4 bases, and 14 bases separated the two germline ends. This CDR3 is CASSRADGAYEQYF. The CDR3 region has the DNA TGCGCCAGCAGCCGTGCGGACGGTGCTTACGAGCAGTACTTC.

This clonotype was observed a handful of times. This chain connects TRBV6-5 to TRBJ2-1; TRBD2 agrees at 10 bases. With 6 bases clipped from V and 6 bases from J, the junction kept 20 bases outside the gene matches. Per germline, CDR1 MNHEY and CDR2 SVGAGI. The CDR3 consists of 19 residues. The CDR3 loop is CASRPSSGGPRGDGNEQFF. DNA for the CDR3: TGTGCCAGCAGGCCCTCTAGCGGGGGTCCGCGGGGGGATGGCAATGAGCAGTTCTTC.

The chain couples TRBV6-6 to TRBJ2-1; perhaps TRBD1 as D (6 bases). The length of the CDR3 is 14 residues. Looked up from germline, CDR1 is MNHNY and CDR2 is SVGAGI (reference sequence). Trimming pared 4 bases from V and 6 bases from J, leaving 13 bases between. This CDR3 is CASSSRGIVNEQFF. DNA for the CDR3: TGTGCCAGCAGTTCCAGGGGAATCGTCAATGAGCAGTTCTTC.

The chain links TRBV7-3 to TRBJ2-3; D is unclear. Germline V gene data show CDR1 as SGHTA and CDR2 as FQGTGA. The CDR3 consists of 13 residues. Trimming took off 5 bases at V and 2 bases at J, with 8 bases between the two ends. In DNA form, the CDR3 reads TGTGCCAGCAGCACCACCTTCACAGATACGCAGTATTTT. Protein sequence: CASSTTFTDTQYF.

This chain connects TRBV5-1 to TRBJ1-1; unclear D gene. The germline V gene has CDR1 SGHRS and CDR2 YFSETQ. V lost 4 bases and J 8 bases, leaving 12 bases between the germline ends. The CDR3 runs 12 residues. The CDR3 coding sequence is TGCGCCAGCAGCCCCAATGGTATAGAAGCTTTCTTT. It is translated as CASSPNGIEAFF.

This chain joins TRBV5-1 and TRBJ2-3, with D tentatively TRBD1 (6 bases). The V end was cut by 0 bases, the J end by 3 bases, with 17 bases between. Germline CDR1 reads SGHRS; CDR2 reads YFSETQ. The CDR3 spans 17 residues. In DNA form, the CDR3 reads TGCGCCAGCAGCTTGGGCCCAACAGGGTCGGGAACAGATACGCAGTATTTT. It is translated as CASSLGPTGSGTDTQYF.

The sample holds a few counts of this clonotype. The CDR3 loop is CASQQGEDNEQFF. The CDR3 DNA sequence: TGCGCCAGCCAGCAGGGGGAGGACAATGAGCAGTTCTTC. The V and J genes are TRBV5-1 and TRBJ2-1, with a tentative D call TRBD1 (7 bases). The CDR3 runs 13 residues. V gave up 7 bases and J gave up 5 bases, with 13 bases separating them. The germline V gene has CDR1 SGHRS and CDR2 YFSETQ. The full variable domain, completed using reference TRBV5-1 and TRBJ2-1, is KAGVTQTPRYLIKTRGQQVTLSCSPISGHRSVSWYQQTPGQGLQFLFEYFSETQRNKGNFPGRFSGRQFSNSRSEMNVSTLELGDSALYLCASQQGEDNEQFFGPGTRLTVL.

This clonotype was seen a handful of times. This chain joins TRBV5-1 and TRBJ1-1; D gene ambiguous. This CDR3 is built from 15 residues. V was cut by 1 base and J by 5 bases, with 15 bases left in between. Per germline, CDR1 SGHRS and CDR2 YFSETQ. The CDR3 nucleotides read TGCGCCAGCAGCTTGTTTAGCGGAGGAGGGACTGAAGCTTTCTTT. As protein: CASSLFSGGGTEAFF. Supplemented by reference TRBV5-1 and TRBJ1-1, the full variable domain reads KAGVTQTPRYLIKTRGQQVTLSCSPISGHRSVSWYQQTPGQGLQFLFEYFSETQRNKGNFPGRFSGRQFSNSRSEMNVSTLELGDSALYLCASSLFSGGGTEAFFGQGTRLTVV.

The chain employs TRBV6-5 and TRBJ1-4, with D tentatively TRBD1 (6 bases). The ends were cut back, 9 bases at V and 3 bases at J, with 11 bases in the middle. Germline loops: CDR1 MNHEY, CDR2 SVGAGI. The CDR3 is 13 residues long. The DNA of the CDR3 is TGTGCCAGTGGGGGGCGGCCTAATGAAAAACTGTTTTTT. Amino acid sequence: CASGGRPNEKLFF.

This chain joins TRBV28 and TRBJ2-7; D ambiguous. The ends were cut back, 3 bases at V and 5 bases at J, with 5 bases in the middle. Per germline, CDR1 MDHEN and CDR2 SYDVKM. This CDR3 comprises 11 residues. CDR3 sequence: CASSFSHEQYF. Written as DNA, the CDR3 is TGTGCCAGCAGTTTTTCGCACGAGCAGTACTTC.

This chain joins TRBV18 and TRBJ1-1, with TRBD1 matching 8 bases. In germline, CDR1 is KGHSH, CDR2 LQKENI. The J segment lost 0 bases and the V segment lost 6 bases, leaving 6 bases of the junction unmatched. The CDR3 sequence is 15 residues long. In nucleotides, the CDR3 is TGTGCCAGCTCCCCAACAGGGGGGATGAACACTGAAGCTTTCTTT. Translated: CASSPTGGMNTEAFF.

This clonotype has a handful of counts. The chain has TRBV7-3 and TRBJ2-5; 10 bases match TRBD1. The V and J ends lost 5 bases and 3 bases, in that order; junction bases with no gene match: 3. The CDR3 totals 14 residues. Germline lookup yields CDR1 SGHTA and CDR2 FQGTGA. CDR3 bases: TGTGCCAGCAGCCCGGACAGGGGGAAAGAGACCCAGTACTTC. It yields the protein CASSPDRGKETQYF.

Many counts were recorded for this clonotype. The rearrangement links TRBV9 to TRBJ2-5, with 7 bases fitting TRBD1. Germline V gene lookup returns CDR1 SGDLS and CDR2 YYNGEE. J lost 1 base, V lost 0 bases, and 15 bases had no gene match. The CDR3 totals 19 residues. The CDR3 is CASSVATTGMRGRQETQYF. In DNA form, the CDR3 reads TGTGCCAGCAGCGTAGCTACTACGGGTATGAGGGGGCGCCAAGAGACCCAGTACTTC.

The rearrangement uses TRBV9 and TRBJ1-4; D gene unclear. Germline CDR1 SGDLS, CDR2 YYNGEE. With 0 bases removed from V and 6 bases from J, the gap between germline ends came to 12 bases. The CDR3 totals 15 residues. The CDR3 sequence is CASSVGATWDEKLFF. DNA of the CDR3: TGTGCCAGCAGCGTAGGGGCGACATGGGATGAAAAACTGTTTTTT.